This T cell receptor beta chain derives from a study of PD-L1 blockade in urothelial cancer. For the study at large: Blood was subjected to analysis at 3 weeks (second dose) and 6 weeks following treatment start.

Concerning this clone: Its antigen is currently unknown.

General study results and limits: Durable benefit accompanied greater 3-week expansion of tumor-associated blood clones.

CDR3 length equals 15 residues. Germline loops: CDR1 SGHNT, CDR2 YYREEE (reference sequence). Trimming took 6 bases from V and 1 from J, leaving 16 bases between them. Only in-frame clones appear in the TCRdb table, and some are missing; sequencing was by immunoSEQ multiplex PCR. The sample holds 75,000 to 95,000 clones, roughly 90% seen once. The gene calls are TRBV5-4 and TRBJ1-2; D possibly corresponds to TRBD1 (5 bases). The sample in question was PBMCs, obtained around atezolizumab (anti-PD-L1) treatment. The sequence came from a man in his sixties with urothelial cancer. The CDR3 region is CASTKGNILNYGYTF. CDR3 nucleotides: TGTGCCAGCACTAAGGGGAACATCCTTAACTATGGCTACACCTTC.